Here is one T cell receptor (beta chain) with its context. Its antigen remains unidentified. Measured with immunoSEQ multiplex PCR; TCRdb has only the in-frame clones, and not every one. Of roughly 75,000 clones detected, about nine tenths appear once; the ten largest clones hold about 17%. The data stem from a study of T cell responses to AZD1222 COVID-19 vaccine. Overall study findings and caveats: Two AZD1222 administrations were followed by greater Spike-specific TCR breadth and depth. There were mostly white British donors and more females than males, and clonal diversity was possibly underestimated. Researchers took repertoire samples only after the peak T cell response had come. Regions 160-218 and 743-854 held dominance among vaccine-associated CD4 TCRs, which spanned spike.

Losses at the gene ends were 3 bases for V and 3 bases for J; bases not matched to a gene: 9. CDR3 length: 18 residues. Per germline, CDR1 LGHDT and CDR2 YNNKEL (reference sequence). The chain carries TRBV3-1 (or the pseudogene TRBV3-2) and TRBJ2-2, with 11 bases matching TRBD2. The sample was peripheral blood, taken 28 days after the second AZD1222 dose. This clonotype was sampled from an adult who received the AZD1222 COVID-19 vaccine. This CDR3 is CASSQLLAGALDTGELFF. The CDR3 bases are TGTGCCAGCAGCCAGTTACTAGCGGGGGCCTTGGACACCGGGGAGCTGTTTTTT.